Sequencing of this T cell receptor beta chain was carried out in a study of naive and memory T cell subsets. Study-level points and caveats: Especially in CD8 cells, naive repertoires contained a few larger clonotypes, possibly CD45RA-re-expressing memory cells.

The CDR3 has 13 residues. Trimming left V 2 bases short and J 1 base short, with 5 bases between. The germline gives CDR1 LNHDA, CDR2 SQIVND (reference sequence). Both TRBC1 and TRBC2 were covered by a beta constant-region primer of two equimolar oligonucleotides. Ligated cDNA was amplified by four rounds of PCR with nested alpha and beta constant-region primers and SP2. TCRdb recomputed calls from the UMI-ligation and nested PCR reads with MiXCR, one row per CDR3 protein. The data show approximately 140,000 distinct CDR3 sequences, with 15% to 25% seen just once and about 0.57% held by the top ten. Points on this clonotype: Its antigen is not identified.

V and J are TRBV19 and TRBJ1-1, with D hard to call. The clonotype originates from a human donor in good health. Sequenced sample: naive CD8+ T cells from blood. This chain's CDR3 is CASSISPNTEAFF. The CDR3 bases are TGTGCCAGTAGTATATCCCCGAACACTGAAGCTTTCTTT.